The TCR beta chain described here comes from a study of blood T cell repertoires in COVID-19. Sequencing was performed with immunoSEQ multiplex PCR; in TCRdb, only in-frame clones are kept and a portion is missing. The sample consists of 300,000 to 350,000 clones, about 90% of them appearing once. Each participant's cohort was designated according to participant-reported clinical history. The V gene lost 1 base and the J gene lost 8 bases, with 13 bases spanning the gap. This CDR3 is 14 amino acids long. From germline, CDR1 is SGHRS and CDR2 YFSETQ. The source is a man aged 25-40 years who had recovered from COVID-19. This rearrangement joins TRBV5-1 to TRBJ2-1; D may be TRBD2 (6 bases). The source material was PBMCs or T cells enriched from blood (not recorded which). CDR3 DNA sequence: TGCGCCAGCAGCTTGCGCGGGGCGCGGGATGAGCAGTTCTTC. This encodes CASSLRGARDEQFF.